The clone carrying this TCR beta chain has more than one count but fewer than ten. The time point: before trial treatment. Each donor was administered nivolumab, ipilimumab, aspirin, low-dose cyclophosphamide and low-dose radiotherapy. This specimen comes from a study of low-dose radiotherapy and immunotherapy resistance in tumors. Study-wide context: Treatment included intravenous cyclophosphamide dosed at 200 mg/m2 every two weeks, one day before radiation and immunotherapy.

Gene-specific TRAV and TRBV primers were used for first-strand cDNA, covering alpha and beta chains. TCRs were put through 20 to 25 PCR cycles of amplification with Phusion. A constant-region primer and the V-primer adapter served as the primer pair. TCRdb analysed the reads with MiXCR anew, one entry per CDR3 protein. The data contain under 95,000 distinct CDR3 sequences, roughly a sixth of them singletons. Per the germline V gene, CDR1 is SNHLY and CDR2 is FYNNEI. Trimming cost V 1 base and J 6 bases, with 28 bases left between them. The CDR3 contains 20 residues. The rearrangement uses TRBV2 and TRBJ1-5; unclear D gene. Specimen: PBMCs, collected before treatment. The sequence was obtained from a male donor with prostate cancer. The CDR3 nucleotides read TGTGCCAGCAGTGAAGAGGGTTGGACGCAGGAGGCGGTTTGGAGTCAGCCCCAGCATTTT. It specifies CASSEEGWTQEAVWSQPQHF.